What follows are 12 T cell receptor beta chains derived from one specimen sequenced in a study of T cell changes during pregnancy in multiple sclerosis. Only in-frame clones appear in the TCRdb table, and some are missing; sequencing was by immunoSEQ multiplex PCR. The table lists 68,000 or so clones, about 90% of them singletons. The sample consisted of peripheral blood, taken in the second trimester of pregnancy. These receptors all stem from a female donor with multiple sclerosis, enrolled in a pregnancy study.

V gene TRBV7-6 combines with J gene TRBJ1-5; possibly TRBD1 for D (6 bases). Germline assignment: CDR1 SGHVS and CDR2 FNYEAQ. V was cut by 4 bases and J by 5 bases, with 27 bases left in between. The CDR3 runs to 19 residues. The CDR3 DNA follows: TGTGCCAGCAGCTCGACTCTGGGTACACAGGGCATGGGGGATCAGCCCCAGCATTTT. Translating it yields CASSSTLGTQGMGDQPQHF.

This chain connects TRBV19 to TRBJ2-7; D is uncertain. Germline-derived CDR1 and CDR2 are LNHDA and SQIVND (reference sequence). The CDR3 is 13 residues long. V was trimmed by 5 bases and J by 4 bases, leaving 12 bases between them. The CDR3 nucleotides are TGTGCCAGTAGTCCCCTTCGCAGTTACGAGCAGTACTTC. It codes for CASSPLRSYEQYF.

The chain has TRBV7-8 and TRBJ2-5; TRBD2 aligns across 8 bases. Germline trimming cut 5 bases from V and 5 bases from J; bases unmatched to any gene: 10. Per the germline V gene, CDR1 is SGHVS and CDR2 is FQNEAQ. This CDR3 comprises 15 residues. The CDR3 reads CASSDRTSTLETQYF. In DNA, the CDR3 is TGTGCCAGCAGCGATCGGACTAGCACGTTGGAGACCCAGTACTTC.

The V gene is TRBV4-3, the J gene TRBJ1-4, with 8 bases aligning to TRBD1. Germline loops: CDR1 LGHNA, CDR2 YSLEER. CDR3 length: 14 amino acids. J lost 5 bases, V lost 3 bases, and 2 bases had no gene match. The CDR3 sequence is CASSQTGENEKLFF. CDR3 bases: TGCGCCAGCAGCCAGACAGGGGAGAATGAAAAACTGTTTTTT.

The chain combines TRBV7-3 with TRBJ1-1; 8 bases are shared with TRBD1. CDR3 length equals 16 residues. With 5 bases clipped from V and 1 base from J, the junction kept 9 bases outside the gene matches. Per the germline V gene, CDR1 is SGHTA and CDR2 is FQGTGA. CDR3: CASSRTGGKGNTEAFF. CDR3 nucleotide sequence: TGTGCCAGCAGCCGAACAGGGGGTAAAGGGAACACTGAAGCTTTCTTT.

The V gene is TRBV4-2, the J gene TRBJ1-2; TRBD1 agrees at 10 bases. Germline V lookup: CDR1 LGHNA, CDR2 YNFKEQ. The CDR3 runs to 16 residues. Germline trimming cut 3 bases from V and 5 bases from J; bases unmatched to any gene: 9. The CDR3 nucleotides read TGTGCCAGCAGCCAGCATATGGACAGGGGGAATTATGGCTACACCTTC. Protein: CASSQHMDRGNYGYTF.

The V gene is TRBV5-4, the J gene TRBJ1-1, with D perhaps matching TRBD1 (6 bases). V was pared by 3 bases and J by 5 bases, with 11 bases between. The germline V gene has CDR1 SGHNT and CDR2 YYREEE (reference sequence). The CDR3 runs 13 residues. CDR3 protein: CASSSYRATEAFF. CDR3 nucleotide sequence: TGTGCCAGCAGCTCTTACAGGGCGACTGAAGCTTTCTTT.

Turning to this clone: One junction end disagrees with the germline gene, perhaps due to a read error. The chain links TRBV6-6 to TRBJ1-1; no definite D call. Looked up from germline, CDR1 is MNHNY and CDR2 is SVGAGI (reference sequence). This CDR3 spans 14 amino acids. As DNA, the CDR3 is TGTGCCAGCAGTTCGGAGACCCTGAACCCTGAAGCTTTCTTT. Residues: CASSSETLNPEAFF.

As DNA, the CDR3 is TGTGCCAGCCGAACGCATCGGCAGGTGGAGACCCAGTACTTC. Its protein is CASRTHRQVETQYF. The chain links TRBV6-5 to TRBJ2-5; no clear D gene. CDR1 and CDR2 from the germline V gene are MNHEY and SVGAGI. This CDR3 comprises 14 residues. V lost 8 bases, J lost 5 bases, and 18 bases lay in between.

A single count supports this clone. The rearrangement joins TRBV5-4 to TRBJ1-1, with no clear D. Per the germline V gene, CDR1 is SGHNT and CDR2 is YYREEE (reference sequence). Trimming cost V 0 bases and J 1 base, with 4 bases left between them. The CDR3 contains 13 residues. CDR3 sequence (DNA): TGTGCCAGCAGCTTGGTCAAGAACACTGAAGCTTTCTTT. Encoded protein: CASSLVKNTEAFF.

The CDR3 here is CASSPWSSGAGDTQYF. CDR3 DNA: TGTGCCAGCAGTCCCTGGAGTAGCGGGGCGGGAGATACGCAGTATTTT. V usage is TRBV6-4 and J usage is TRBJ2-3, with 8 bases lining up with TRBD2. The V segment lost 5 bases and the J segment 5 bases; nucleotides outside the gene matches: 12. This CDR3 is built from 16 residues. Germline V gives CDR1 MRHNA, CDR2 SNTAGT.

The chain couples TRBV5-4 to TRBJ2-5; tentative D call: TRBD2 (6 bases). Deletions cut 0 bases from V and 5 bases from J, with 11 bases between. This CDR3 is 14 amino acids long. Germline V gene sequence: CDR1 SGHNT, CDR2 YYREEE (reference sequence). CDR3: CASSLEGGTETQYF. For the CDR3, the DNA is TGTGCCAGCAGCTTGGAAGGCGGGACGGAGACCCAGTACTTC.